A single sample is the source of the 31 T cell receptor beta chains below, sequenced in a study of CD8 T cells in ankylosing spondylitis. General study points: Under 10 highly homologous variants formed a TCR beta motif that appeared characteristic of ankylosing spondylitis blood.

No antigen has been assigned to these receptors. MiXCR, applied by TCRdb to the 5' RACE reads, yields one record per CDR3 protein. Of a few hundred thousand distinct CDR3 sequences listed, 6% to 8% are singletons. Sequenced material: blood, either unsorted or a sorted T cell fraction (not recorded which). These receptors all stem from a male donor with ankylosing spondylitis.

This clonotype appeared many times. V is TRBV29-1 and J is TRBJ2-1, with TRBD1 as a possible D gene (5 bases). Germline V gene data show CDR1 as SQVTM and CDR2 as ANQGSEA. This CDR3 spans 13 amino acids. Trimming took 7 bases from V and 1 from J, leaving 11 bases between them. DNA of the CDR3: TGCAGCGGCCAGGGAAGTTCCTACAATGAGCAGTTCTTC. Amino acids: CSGQGSSYNEQFF.

This clonotype occurred a few times. The chain is built from TRBV4-3 and TRBJ2-3; 9 bases align to TRBD2. CDR1 is LGHNA, CDR2 YSLEER, per germline. This CDR3 region has 16 residues. V was pared by 0 bases and J by 6 bases, with 7 bases of the junction left unmatched. In DNA form, the CDR3 reads TGCGCCAGCAGCCAAGATAGGCTAGCGGGGTTCGATACGCAGTATTTT. This codes for CASSQDRLAGFDTQYF.

The rearrangement links TRBV12-3 or TRBV12-4 to TRBJ1-3; D is unclear. The CDR3 has 12 amino acids. The germline V and J ends were trimmed by 5 bases and 7 bases, with 9 bases remaining between them. CDR3 residues: CASSPLENTIYF. CDR3 bases: TGTGCCAGCAGTCCCTTGGAGAACACCATATATTTT.

This clonotype was observed many times. The chain links TRBV11-2 to TRBJ1-3; D gene ambiguous. Germline V lookup: CDR1 SGHAT, CDR2 FQNNGV. The CDR3 loop spans 17 amino acids. Trimming removed 2 bases from V and 0 bases from J, with 14 bases in between. CDR3 sequence (DNA): TGTGCCAGCAGCTTATTCCCCGGGGAGCGCTCTGGAAACACCATATATTTT. This encodes CASSLFPGERSGNTIYF.

This clonotype was observed a handful of times. This chain uses TRBV15 with TRBJ2-7; D not resolved. CDR3 size: 15 residues. Germline V CDR1 and CDR2: LNHNV, YYDKDF (reference sequence). V gave up 0 bases and J gave up 1 base, with 10 bases separating them. The DNA for the CDR3 is TGTGCCACCAGCAGAGATCCGGCAGAATCCTACGAGCAGTACTTC. Encoded protein: CATSRDPAESYEQYF.

This clonotype was counted at least ten times. The chain joins TRBV20-1 to TRBJ2-7, with D hard to call. Deletions cut 1 base from V and 7 bases from J, with 20 bases between. CDR3 length: 15 residues. Germline V gene lookup returns CDR1 DFQATT and CDR2 SNEGSKA (reference sequence). CDR3 in DNA: TGCAGTGCTAGAGCCGGGTCCCAAAGGTTCTGGGAGCAGTACTTC. As protein: CSARAGSQRFWEQYF.

The CDR3 bases are TGTGCCAGCAGCTTGGAGGGGGGCAGGACTGAAGCTTTCTTT. Its protein is CASSLEGGRTEAFF. This chain links TRBV5-6 with TRBJ1-1; D possibly corresponds to TRBD1 (6 bases). This CDR3 has 14 residues. Between the trimmed V and J ends, which lost 0 bases and 5 bases, there was a span of 11 bases. CDR1 is SGHDT and CDR2 is YYEEEE in the germline V gene.

This clonotype was recorded only once. This may be a read error, as it is one base from a much larger clone. The chain links TRBV29-1 to TRBJ2-1, with D perhaps matching TRBD2 (5 bases). V lost 5 bases to trimming and J lost 4 bases, with 12 bases between them. Per the germline V gene, CDR1 is SQVTM and CDR2 is ANQGSEA. This CDR3 comprises 13 residues. The CDR3 loop reads CSVISEEYNEQFF. For the CDR3, the DNA is TGCAGCGTTATTAGCGAGGAATACAATGAGCAGTTCTTC.

The gene calls are TRBV7-8 and TRBJ1-3; D uncertain. Germline V gene lookup returns CDR1 SGHVS and CDR2 FQNEAQ. This CDR3 has 15 residues. V was pared by 5 bases and J by 6 bases, with 17 bases between. In DNA form, the CDR3 reads TGTGCCAGCAGCCCCCTCCAGGAGGTTGAAAACACCATATATTTT. This translates into CASSPLQEVENTIYF.

The chain links TRBV25-1 to TRBJ1-2; possibly TRBD1 for D (5 bases). CDR1 MGHDK and CDR2 SYGVNS come from the germline V gene. The CDR3 has 15 amino acids. The V and J ends lost 4 bases and 0 bases respectively, with 12 bases between them. CDR3 sequence (DNA): TGTGCCAGCAGTGGGGCCCGGGGGACTAACTATGGCTACACCTTC. It encodes CASSGARGTNYGYTF.

This clonotype was counted only a few times. The J gene is TRBJ2-5, the V gene TRBV4-2; the match to TRBD2 covers 9 bases. Germline CDR1 reads LGHNA; CDR2 reads YNFKEQ. This CDR3 comprises 16 residues. The junction had 9 bases not matched to a gene; V was cut back by 4 bases and J by 3 bases. The CDR3 region has the DNA TGTGCCAGCAGCCGATTAGCGGGAGCGGGGAAAGAGACCCAGTACTTC. It is translated as CASSRLAGAGKETQYF.

This clonotype was seen many times. The V call is TRBV6-1, the J call TRBJ2-7, with 8 bases aligning to TRBD2. V shed 9 bases and J 0 bases; nucleotides not matched to a gene: 10. CDR1 and CDR2 from the germline V gene are MNHNS and SASEGT. The CDR3 consists of 15 residues. The CDR3 protein is CASLGHSGISYEQYF. CDR3 DNA: TGTGCCAGTCTAGGGCATAGCGGGATCTCCTACGAGCAGTACTTC.

This clonotype occurred many times. The V and J genes are TRBV21-1 and TRBJ1-2. TRBV21-1 is flagged as a pseudogene. This CDR3 has 16 amino acids. Here the CDR3 reads CASCPQPRSHNYGYTF. DNA of the CDR3: TGTGCCAGCTGCCCCCAGCCACGGAGTCATAACTATGGCTACACCTTC.

The table lists this clonotype with many counts. This chain joins TRBV15 and TRBJ1-4; no definite D call. The germline V and J ends were trimmed by 3 bases and 4 bases, with 9 bases remaining between them. Germline lookup yields CDR1 LNHNV and CDR2 YYDKDF (reference sequence). This CDR3 region has 14 residues. The CDR3 bases are TGTGCCACCAGCAGGCGGCAGATTAATGAAAAACTGTTTTTT. Translating it yields CATSRRQINEKLFF.

This clonotype was seen a handful of times. This chain connects TRBV11-1 to TRBJ2-7, with 12 bases matching TRBD2. Germline V CDR1 and CDR2: SGHAT, FQDESV (reference sequence). V shed 2 bases, J shed 6 bases, and the junction held 5 bases outside the gene matches. The CDR3 length is 15 residues. The CDR3 nucleotides are TGTGCCAGCAGCTTACTAGCGGGAGGGTCCGCCGAGCAGTACTTC. This gives the protein CASSLLAGGSAEQYF.

This clonotype appeared many times. The rearrangement links TRBV2 to TRBJ2-1; either TRBD1 or TRBD2 may supply D (5 bases each). Trimming removed 0 bases from V and 0 bases from J, with 12 bases in between. Germline V gene data show CDR1 as SNHLY and CDR2 as FYNNEI. This CDR3 has 17 amino acids. The CDR3 DNA reads as TGTGCCAGCAGTGAAGCCGGGGACCTTAGCTCCTACAATGAGCAGTTCTTC. It encodes CASSEAGDLSSYNEQFF.

The chain uses TRBV5-6 and TRBJ2-6; 8 nucleotides align to TRBD1. Per germline, CDR1 SGHDT and CDR2 YYEEEE. With 0 bases clipped from V and 0 bases from J, the junction kept 8 bases outside the gene matches. This CDR3 is 19 amino acids long. In DNA, the CDR3 is TGTGCCAGCAGCTTGGAAGGCTGGACAGGGCTCTCTGGGGCCAACGTCCTGACTTTC. Its protein product is CASSLEGWTGLSGANVLTF. The entire variable domain, with the rest obtained from reference TRBV5-6 and TRBJ2-6, is as follows: DAGVTQSPTHLIKTRGQQVTLRCSPKSGHDTVSWYQQALGQGPQFIFQYYEEEERQRGNFPDRFSGHQFPNYSSELNVNALLLGDSALYLCASSLEGWTGLSGANVLTFGAGSRLTVL.

This clonotype was detected many times. The genes are TRBV6-1 and TRBJ2-7; 10 nucleotides agree with TRBD2. This CDR3 contains 16 residues. The V gene's germline CDR1 is MNHNS and CDR2 SASEGT. The junction had 12 bases not matched to a gene; V was cut back by 5 bases and J by 5 bases. CDR3 coding DNA: TGTGCCAGCAGTCAGATAGCGGGGGGCCTACGGGACGAGCAGTACTTC. Its protein is CASSQIAGGLRDEQYF.

This clonotype was detected many times. The V call is TRBV20-1, the J call TRBJ1-2, with D possibly being TRBD1 (6 bases). The germline CDR1 and CDR2 sequences are DFQATT and SNEGSKA (reference sequence). V shed 6 bases and J shed 2 bases, with 10 bases lying between them. The CDR3 runs to 12 residues. CDR3 sequence (DNA): TGCAGTGCCGCTGACAGGAACTATGGCTACACCTTC. This gives the protein CSAADRNYGYTF.

Ten or more counts support this clonotype. The rearrangement links TRBV12-5 to TRBJ2-1; 9 bases match TRBD1. Trimming took 0 bases from V and 3 from J; bases not matched to a gene: 6. The CDR3 extends over 17 amino acids. Germline CDR1 reads LGHNT; CDR2 reads FRNRAP. The CDR3 sequence: CASGLVTGTGSYNEQFF. The CDR3 DNA is TGTGCTAGTGGTTTGGTAACCGGGACAGGGAGCTACAATGAGCAGTTCTTC.

This clonotype was seen at least ten times. This chain joins TRBV27 and TRBJ2-1; TRBD1 matches at 8 bases. The CDR3 contains 12 residues. From germline, CDR1 is MNHEY and CDR2 SMNVEV (reference sequence). V lost 5 bases to trimming and J lost 13 bases; unmatched junction nucleotides: 7. As DNA, the CDR3 is TGTGCCAGCAGTCAGACAGGGGTGTCCCAGTTCTTC. The encoded protein is CASSQTGVSQFF.

J is TRBJ2-7 and V is TRBV27; unclear D gene. V lost 2 bases and J lost 3, with 8 bases in between. The germline CDR1 and CDR2 sequences are MNHEY and SMNVEV (reference sequence). The CDR3 has 13 amino acids. The CDR3, as DNA: TGTGCCAGCAGTTTAGGGCCGTTCTACGAGCAGTACTTC. Its protein is CASSLGPFYEQYF.

There are many counts of this clonotype. V and J are TRBV20-1 and TRBJ2-3, with TRBD2 matching 11 bases. Germline values: CDR1 DFQATT, CDR2 SNEGSKA (reference sequence). Trimming removed 6 bases from V and 2 bases from J; junction bases left unmatched: 7. This CDR3 contains 15 residues. CDR3 in amino acids: CSAQRLAGNTDTQYF. For the CDR3, the DNA is TGCAGTGCGCAAAGACTAGCGGGGAACACAGATACGCAGTATTTT.

This chain links TRBV20-1 with TRBJ2-1; 11 bases fit TRBD2. The ends lost 7 bases at V and 9 bases at J; junction bases unmatched: 20. Germline CDR1 is DFQATT and CDR2 is SNEGSKA (reference sequence). The CDR3 covers 17 residues. The CDR3 sequence: CSGGRIAGGGLSTEQFF. In DNA, the CDR3 is TGCAGTGGGGGCAGGATAGCGGGAGGGGGCTTATCAACTGAGCAGTTCTTC.

This clonotype was seen repeatedly, ten times or more. The chain links TRBV6-2 or TRBV6-3 to TRBJ1-2; a weak D match, TRBD1 (5 bases). CDR1 MNHEY and CDR2 SVGEGT come from the germline V gene. V lost 6 bases and J 4 bases, leaving 12 bases between the germline ends. The CDR3 consists of 13 residues. This CDR3 is CASRLRQIYGYTF. DNA of the CDR3: TGTGCCAGCAGACTCCGACAGATCTATGGCTACACCTTC.

This clonotype was counted ten times or more. The rearrangement joins TRBV7-9 to TRBJ2-5; tentative D call: TRBD1 (5 bases). Trimming removed 1 base at V and 0 bases at J, with 6 bases between. CDR1 and CDR2 from the germline V gene are SEHNR and FQNEAQ (reference sequence). The CDR3 length is 14 residues. The CDR3 protein is CASSLGQNQETQYF. The CDR3 nucleotides read TGTGCCAGCAGCTTAGGACAGAACCAAGAGACCCAGTACTTC.

This clonotype was seen at least ten times. The V call is TRBV15, the J call TRBJ2-7; D is perhaps TRBD1 (6 bases). V lost 0 bases and J 4 bases, leaving 7 bases between the germline ends. CDR1 is LNHNV, CDR2 YYDKDF, per germline (reference sequence). This CDR3 contains 13 residues. This CDR3 reads CATSRETGYEQYF. CDR3 nucleotide sequence: TGTGCCACCAGCAGAGAGACAGGATACGAGCAGTACTTC. Supplemented by reference TRBV15 and TRBJ2-7, the full variable domain reads DAMVIQNPRYQVTQFGKPVTLSCSQTLNHNVMYWYQQKSSQAPKLLFHYYDKDFNNEADTPDNFQSRRPNTSFCFLDIRSPGLGDTAMYLCATSRETGYEQYFGPGTRLTVT.

This clonotype was seen ten or more times. The chain uses TRBV10-3 and TRBJ1-2; no definite D call. CDR1 is ENHRY, CDR2 SYGVKD, per germline. Between the trimmed V and J ends, which lost 5 bases and 4 bases, there was a span of 14 bases. CDR3 size: 14 residues. CDR3 protein: CAISSGQKVYGYTF. The CDR3 DNA is TGTGCCATCAGTAGTGGCCAGAAGGTCTATGGCTACACCTTC.

V is TRBV20-1 and J is TRBJ2-7; either TRBD1 or TRBD2 may fit D (5 bases each). The CDR3 is made up of 14 amino acids. The V gene's germline CDR1 is DFQATT and CDR2 SNEGSKA (reference sequence). The ends were cut back, 5 bases at V and 3 bases at J, with 17 bases in the middle. CDR3 DNA: TGCAGTGCTTCAAAAACGCATGGGGGCTACGAGCAGTACTTC. It is translated as CSASKTHGGYEQYF.

The table lists this clonotype with a few counts. J is TRBJ2-3 and V is TRBV5-6, with a possible D match to TRBD1 (5 bases). Trimming left V 3 bases short and J 1 base short, with 12 bases between. Germline CDR1 is SGHDT and CDR2 is YYEEEE. This CDR3 has 15 amino acids. CDR3 bases: TGTGCCAGCAGCTCAGGGTTCGGCGGCACAGATACGCAGTATTTT. It encodes CASSSGFGGTDTQYF.

There are many counts of this clonotype. CDR3 nucleotide sequence: TGCAGTGCTAGAAGGGGACAGGGTTTCCACAATGAGCAGTTCTTC. It encodes CSARRGQGFHNEQFF. The chain employs TRBV20-1 and TRBJ2-1, with 9 bases lining up with TRBD1. V trimming: 2 bases; J trimming: 5 bases; junction bases outside the gene matches: 7. The germline V gene encodes CDR1 DFQATT and CDR2 SNEGSKA (reference sequence). The CDR3 has 15 amino acids.